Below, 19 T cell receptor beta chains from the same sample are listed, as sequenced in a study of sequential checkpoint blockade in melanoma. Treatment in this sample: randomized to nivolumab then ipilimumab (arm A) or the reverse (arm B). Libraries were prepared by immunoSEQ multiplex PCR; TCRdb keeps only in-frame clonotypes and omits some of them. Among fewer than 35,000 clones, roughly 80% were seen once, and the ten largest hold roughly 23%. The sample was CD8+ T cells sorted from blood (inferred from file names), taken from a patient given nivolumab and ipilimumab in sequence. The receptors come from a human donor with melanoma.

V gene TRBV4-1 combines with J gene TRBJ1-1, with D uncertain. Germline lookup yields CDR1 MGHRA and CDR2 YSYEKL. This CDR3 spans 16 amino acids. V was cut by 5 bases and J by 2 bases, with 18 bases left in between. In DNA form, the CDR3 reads TGCGCCAGCAGCGGTCGTCTAGTAGCGGATAACACTGAAGCTTTCTTT. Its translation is CASSGRLVADNTEAFF.

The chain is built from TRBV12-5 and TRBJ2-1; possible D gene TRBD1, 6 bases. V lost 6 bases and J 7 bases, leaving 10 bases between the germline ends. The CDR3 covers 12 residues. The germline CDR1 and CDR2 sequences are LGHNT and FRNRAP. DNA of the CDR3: TGTGCTAGTGGATCCGGACAGAATGAGCAGTTCTTC. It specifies CASGSGQNEQFF. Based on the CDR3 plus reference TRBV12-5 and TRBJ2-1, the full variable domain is DARVTQTPRHKVTEMGQEVTMRCQPILGHNTVFWYRQTMMQGLELLAYFRNRAPLDDSGMPKDRFSAEMPDATLATLKIQPSEPRDSAVYFCASGSGQNEQFFGPGTRLTVL.

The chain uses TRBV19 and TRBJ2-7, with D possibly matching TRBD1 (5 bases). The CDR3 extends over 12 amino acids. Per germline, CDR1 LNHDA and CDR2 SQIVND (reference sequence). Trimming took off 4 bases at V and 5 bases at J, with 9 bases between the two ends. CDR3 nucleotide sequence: TGTGCCAGTAGTACATCAGGGAACGAGCAGTACTTC. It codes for CASSTSGNEQYF. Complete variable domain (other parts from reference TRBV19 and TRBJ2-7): DGGITQSPKYLFRKEGQNVTLSCEQNLNHDAMYWYRQDPGQGLRLIYYSQIVNDFQKGDIAEGYSVSREKKESFPLTVTSAQKNPTAFYLCASSTSGNEQYFGPGTRLTVT.

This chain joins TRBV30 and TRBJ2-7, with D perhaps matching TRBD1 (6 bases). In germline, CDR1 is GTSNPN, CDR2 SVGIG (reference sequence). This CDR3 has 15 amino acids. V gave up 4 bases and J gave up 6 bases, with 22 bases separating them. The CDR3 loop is CAWTAPTGSVPEQYF. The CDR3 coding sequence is TGTGCCTGGACGGCCCCCACAGGGTCCGTACCCGAGCAGTACTTC. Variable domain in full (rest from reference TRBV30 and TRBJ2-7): SQTIHQWPATLVQPVGSPLSLECTVEGTSNPNLYWYRQAAGRGLQLLFYSVGIGQISSEVPQNLSASRPQDRQFILSSKKLLLSDSGFYLCAWTAPTGSVPEQYFGPGTRLTVT.

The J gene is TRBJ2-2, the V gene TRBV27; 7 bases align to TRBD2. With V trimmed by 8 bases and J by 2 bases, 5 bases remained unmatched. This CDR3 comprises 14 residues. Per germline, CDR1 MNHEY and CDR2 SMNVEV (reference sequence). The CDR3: CASHGTINTGELFF. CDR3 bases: TGTGCCAGCCACGGGACTATAAACACCGGGGAGCTGTTTTTT.

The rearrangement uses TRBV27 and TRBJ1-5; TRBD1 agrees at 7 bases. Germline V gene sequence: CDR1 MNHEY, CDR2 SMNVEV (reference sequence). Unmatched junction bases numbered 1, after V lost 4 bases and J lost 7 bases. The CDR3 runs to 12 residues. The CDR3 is CASSSQGQPQHF. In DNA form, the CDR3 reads TGTGCCAGCAGTTCACAGGGGCAGCCCCAGCATTTT.

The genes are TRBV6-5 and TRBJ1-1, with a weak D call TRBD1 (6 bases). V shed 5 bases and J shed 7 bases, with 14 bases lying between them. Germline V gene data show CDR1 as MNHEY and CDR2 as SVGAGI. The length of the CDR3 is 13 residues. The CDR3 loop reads CASSVLTGHEAFF. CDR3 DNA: TGTGCCAGCAGTGTCCTCACAGGGCATGAAGCTTTCTTT.

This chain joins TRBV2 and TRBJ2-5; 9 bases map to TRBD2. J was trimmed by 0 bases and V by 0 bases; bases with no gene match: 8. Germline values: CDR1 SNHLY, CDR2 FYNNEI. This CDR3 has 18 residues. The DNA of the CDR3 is TGTGCCAGCAGTGAAGCGCGGGGGGGACGCCTCTACCAAGAGACCCAGTACTTC. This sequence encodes CASSEARGGRLYQETQYF.

The CDR3 nucleotides read TGTGCCAGCAGCCGCGGACTAGCGGGACCAAATACGCAGTATTTT. Translating it yields CASSRGLAGPNTQYF. The chain carries TRBV7-8 and TRBJ2-3; 12 bases agree with TRBD2. CDR3 size: 15 residues. CDR1 is SGHVS and CDR2 is FQNEAQ in the germline V gene. Germline trimming cut 5 bases from V and 7 bases from J; bases unmatched to any gene: 7.

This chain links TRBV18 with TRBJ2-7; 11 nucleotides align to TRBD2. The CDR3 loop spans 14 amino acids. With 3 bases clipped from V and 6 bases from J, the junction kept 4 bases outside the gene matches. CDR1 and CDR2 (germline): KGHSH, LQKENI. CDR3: CASSPSSGRLEQYF. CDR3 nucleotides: TGTGCCAGCTCACCCTCTAGCGGGAGGCTCGAGCAGTACTTC.

The CDR3 nucleotides are TGTGCCACCAGCAAAGACGGGACTGGGGATCAGCCCCAGCATTTT. As protein: CATSKDGTGDQPQHF. V gene TRBV15 combines with J gene TRBJ1-5; possibly TRBD1 for D (5 bases). CDR1 is LNHNV, CDR2 YYDKDF, per germline (reference sequence). CDR3 length: 15 amino acids. The V end was cut by 4 bases, the J end by 5 bases, with 15 bases between.

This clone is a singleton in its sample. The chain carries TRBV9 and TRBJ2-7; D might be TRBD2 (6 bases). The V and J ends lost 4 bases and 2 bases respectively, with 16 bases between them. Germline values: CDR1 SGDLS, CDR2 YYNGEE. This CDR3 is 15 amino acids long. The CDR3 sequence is CASSPSGLAAYEQYF. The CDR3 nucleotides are TGTGCCAGCAGCCCCTCCGGATTAGCGGCCTACGAGCAGTACTTC.

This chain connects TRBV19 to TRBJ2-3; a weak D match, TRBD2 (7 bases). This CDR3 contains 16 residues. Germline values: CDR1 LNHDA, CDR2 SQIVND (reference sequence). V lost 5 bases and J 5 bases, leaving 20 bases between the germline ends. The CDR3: CASSSLRGGAGDTQYF. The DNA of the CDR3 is TGTGCCAGTAGTTCACTTAGGGGGGGGGCTGGAGATACGCAGTATTTT.

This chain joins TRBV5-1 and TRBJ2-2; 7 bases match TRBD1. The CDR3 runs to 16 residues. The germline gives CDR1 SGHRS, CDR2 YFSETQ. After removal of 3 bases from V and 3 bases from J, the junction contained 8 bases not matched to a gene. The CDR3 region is CASSWPGGMDTGELFF. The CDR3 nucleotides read TGCGCCAGCAGCTGGCCAGGGGGTATGGACACCGGGGAGCTGTTTTTT.

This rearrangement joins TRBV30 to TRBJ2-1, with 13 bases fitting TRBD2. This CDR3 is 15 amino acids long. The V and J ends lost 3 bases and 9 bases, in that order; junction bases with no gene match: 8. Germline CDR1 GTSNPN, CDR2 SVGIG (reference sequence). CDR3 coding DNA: TGTGCCTGGAGCCTAGGACTAGCGGGAGAGGGTGAGCAGTTCTTC. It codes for CAWSLGLAGEGEQFF.

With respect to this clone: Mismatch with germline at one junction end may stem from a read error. CDR3: CASSFGPGLQQTQYF. DNA for the CDR3: TGTGCCAGCAGCTTCGGTCCAGGCCTCCAACAGACCCAGTACTTC. The V gene is TRBV11-2, the J gene TRBJ2-5; D ambiguous. This CDR3 has 15 amino acids. Germline V gene sequence: CDR1 SGHAT, CDR2 FQNNGV.

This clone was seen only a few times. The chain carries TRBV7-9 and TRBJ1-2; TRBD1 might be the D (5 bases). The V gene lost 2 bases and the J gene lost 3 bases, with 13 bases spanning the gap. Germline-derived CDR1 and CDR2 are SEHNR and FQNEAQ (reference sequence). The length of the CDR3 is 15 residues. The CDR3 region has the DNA TGTGCCAGCAGCTTAAGCGGGGGTTCGTACTATGGCTACACCTTC. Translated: CASSLSGGSYYGYTF.

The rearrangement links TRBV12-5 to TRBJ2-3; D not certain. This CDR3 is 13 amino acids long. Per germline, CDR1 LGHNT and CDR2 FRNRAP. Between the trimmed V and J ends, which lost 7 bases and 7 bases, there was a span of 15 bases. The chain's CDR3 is CASASGPPYTQYF. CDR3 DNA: TGTGCTAGTGCCTCCGGTCCCCCCTATACGCAGTATTTT.

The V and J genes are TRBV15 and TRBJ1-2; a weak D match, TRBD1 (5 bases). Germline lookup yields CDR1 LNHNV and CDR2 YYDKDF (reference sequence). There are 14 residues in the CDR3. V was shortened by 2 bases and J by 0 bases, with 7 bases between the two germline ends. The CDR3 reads CATSRPDTNYGYTF. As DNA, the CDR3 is TGTGCCACCAGCAGACCGGACACTAACTATGGCTACACCTTC.